Below, 32 T cell receptor beta chains from the same sample are listed, as sequenced in a study of cytomegalovirus exposure and HLA in healthy donors. Repertoires were generated with immunoSEQ multiplex PCR, while TCRdb's copy carries only in-frame clones and drops some. Of some 74,000 clones listed, 93% are singletons. The material sequenced was PBMCs. The receptor set was obtained from a woman in her thirties in good health and CMV-seronegative.

The chain recombines TRBV6-5 with TRBJ1-2, with 7 positions matching TRBD1. The CDR3 has 13 amino acids. The V and J ends lost 2 bases and 4 bases, in that order; junction bases with no gene match: 1. Per germline, CDR1 MNHEY and CDR2 SVGAGI. This chain's CDR3 is CASSYRDSYGYTF. In DNA form, the CDR3 reads TGTGCCAGCAGTTACCGGGACAGCTATGGCTACACCTTC.

The CDR3 nucleotides are TGTGCCAGCAGGGGGGACAGGGGATTCTATGGCTACACCTTC. Protein: CASRGDRGFYGYTF. The V and J genes are TRBV28 and TRBJ1-2; TRBD1 agrees at 10 bases. Per the germline V gene, CDR1 is MDHEN and CDR2 is SYDVKM. There are 14 residues in the CDR3. Unmatched junction bases numbered 5, after V lost 6 bases and J lost 4 bases.

This chain uses TRBV6-1 with TRBJ1-5; D uncertain. V was pared by 6 bases and J by 0 bases, with 12 bases between. CDR3 length: 15 residues. Germline V gives CDR1 MNHNS, CDR2 SASEGT. In nucleotides, the CDR3 is TGTGCCAGCAGCCCCCCCCCAGATAGCAATCAGCCCCAGCATTTT. Translating it yields CASSPPPDSNQPQHF.

The chain couples TRBV9 to TRBJ2-3; 9 bases are shared with TRBD2. Germline V gene lookup returns CDR1 SGDLS and CDR2 YYNGEE. The CDR3 length is 19 residues. The V and J ends lost 0 bases and 0 bases, in that order; junction bases with no gene match: 11. For the CDR3, the DNA is TGTGCCAGCAGCGTAGAGGGTCGGCGGGGGGGCCGGAGCACAGATACGCAGTATTTT. Protein sequence: CASSVEGRRGGRSTDTQYF.

V and J are TRBV5-1 and TRBJ2-7; D is ambiguous. The V gene lost 2 bases and the J gene lost 4 bases, with 19 bases spanning the gap. Germline CDR1 and CDR2: SGHRS and YFSETQ. This CDR3 is built from 16 residues. CDR3 sequence (DNA): TGCGCCAGCAGCTTAGGTGATAGCCGGAGCGTTTACGAGCAGTACTTC. Its protein product is CASSLGDSRSVYEQYF.

This sequence joins TRBV2 and TRBJ2-1, with 7 positions matching TRBD1. Losses at the gene ends were 5 bases for V and 3 bases for J; bases not matched to a gene: 7. The length of the CDR3 is 15 residues. Germline assignment: CDR1 SNHLY and CDR2 FYNNEI. Here the CDR3 DNA reads TGTGCCAGCAGTCCCGACAGGGCCTACTACAATGAGCAGTTCTTC. It is translated as CASSPDRAYYNEQFF.

This chain uses TRBV27 with TRBJ1-5; the match to TRBD1 covers 8 bases. V was pared by 5 bases and J by 6 bases, with 6 bases of the junction left unmatched. This CDR3 comprises 14 residues. Looked up from germline, CDR1 is MNHEY and CDR2 is SMNVEV (reference sequence). CDR3 sequence: CASSLLTGAQPQHF. DNA for the CDR3: TGTGCCAGCAGTCTACTGACAGGGGCTCAGCCCCAGCATTTT.

The chain combines TRBV16 with TRBJ2-3, with a tentative D call TRBD2 (6 bases). This CDR3 comprises 16 residues. The germline V gene encodes CDR1 KGHSY and CDR2 FQNENV. V lost 4 bases and J 6 bases, leaving 20 bases between the germline ends. CDR3 in amino acids: CASSLTGLRGSDTQYF. The CDR3 region has the DNA TGTGCCAGCAGCCTTACGGGACTCCGAGGGTCGGATACGCAGTATTTT. Full variable domain (rest looked up from reference TRBV16 and TRBJ2-3): GEEVAQTPKHLVRGEGQKAKLYCAPIKGHSYVFWYQQVLKNEFKFLISFQNENVFDETGMPKERFSAKCLPNSPCSLEIQATKLEDSAVYFCASSLTGLRGSDTQYFGPGTRLTVL.

This clone was observed a single time. The DNA of the CDR3 is TGTGCCAGCTTTCGGGGGGCAGAATACACCGGGGAGCTGTTTTTT. Protein sequence: CASFRGAEYTGELFF. The chain recombines TRBV6-1 with TRBJ2-2, with D tentatively TRBD2 (7 bases). Germline CDR1 reads MNHNS; CDR2 reads SASEGT. CDR3 length: 15 amino acids. V was shortened by 8 bases and J by 3 bases, with 16 bases between the two germline ends.

The rearrangement uses TRBV7-9 and TRBJ1-2; 7 bases line up with TRBD1. V gave up 5 bases and J gave up 3 bases; unmatched junction bases: 12. This CDR3 has 16 residues. Germline values: CDR1 SEHNR, CDR2 FQNEAQ (reference sequence). CDR3 DNA: TGTGCCAGCAGCCCCTCGGGACAGAGAGAGGACTATGGCTACACCTTC. Its translation is CASSPSGQREDYGYTF.

This chain connects TRBV9 to TRBJ1-2; TRBD1 is a possible D gene (5 bases). Germline CDR1 reads SGDLS; CDR2 reads YYNGEE. V was cut by 0 bases and J by 8 bases, with 17 bases left in between. The CDR3 has 15 residues. The CDR3 sequence: CASSVADLGGKGYTF. CDR3 nucleotides: TGTGCCAGCAGCGTAGCGGACCTGGGGGGAAAAGGCTACACCTTC.

This chain joins TRBV28 and TRBJ1-4, with 8 nucleotides matching TRBD1. The trim removed 10 bases at V and 8 bases at J, leaving 12 bases unmatched. The CDR3 has 14 amino acids. CDR1 is MDHEN, CDR2 SYDVKM, per germline. The CDR3 region is CAISSGGGGEKLFF. The CDR3 DNA sequence: TGTGCCATCTCATCAGGGGGCGGAGGAGAAAAACTGTTTTTT.

This rearrangement joins TRBV4-1 to TRBJ2-5; TRBD1 matches at 8 bases. V gave up 1 base and J gave up 5 bases; unmatched junction bases: 3. This CDR3 comprises 14 residues. Germline assignment: CDR1 MGHRA and CDR2 YSYEKL. CDR3 nucleotides: TGCGCCAGCAGCCAAGGACAGGGGTGGGAGACCCAGTACTTC. This codes for CASSQGQGWETQYF.

This clone has a single count. The chain is built from TRBV7-3 and TRBJ1-1; D uncertain. CDR1 and CDR2 from the germline V gene are SGHTA and FQGTGA. Trimming left V 1 base short and J 12 bases short, with 18 bases between. CDR3 size: 14 residues. Written as DNA, the CDR3 is TGTGCCAGCAGCTTAAACGGAGTTGGAGGGAAGACTTTCTTT. Amino acid sequence: CASSLNGVGGKTFF. Drawing the rest from reference TRBV7-3 and TRBJ1-1, the complete variable domain is GAGVSQTPSNKVTEKGKYVELRCDPISGHTALYWYRQSLGQGPEFLIYFQGTGAADDSGLPNDRFFAVRPEGSVSTLKIQRTERGDSAVYLCASSLNGVGGKTFFGQGTRLTVV.

The chain joins TRBV7-6 to TRBJ2-1; 11 positions match TRBD1. CDR3 length: 13 residues. After removal of 5 bases from V and 13 bases from J, the junction contained 7 bases not matched to a gene. Germline V gives CDR1 SGHVS, CDR2 FNYEAQ. CDR3 bases: TGTGCCAGCAGCCCGGACAGGGGGCAATTTCAGTTCTTC. This codes for CASSPDRGQFQFF.

The CDR3 nucleotides are TGTGCCAGCAGTGAAAAGAGGGAGACCCAGTACTTC. Protein product: CASSEKRETQYF. This chain uses TRBV6-1 with TRBJ2-5; D gene ambiguous. The CDR3 length is 12 residues. The V and J ends lost 2 bases and 5 bases respectively, with 6 bases between them. Looked up from germline, CDR1 is MNHNS and CDR2 is SASEGT.

The V call is TRBV5-1, the J call TRBJ1-4, with a tentative D call TRBD1 (5 bases). Germline CDR1 and CDR2: SGHRS and YFSETQ. The V gene lost 2 bases and the J gene lost 0 bases, with 5 bases spanning the gap. This CDR3 is built from 14 residues. Here the CDR3 reads CASSFRATNEKLFF. CDR3 in DNA: TGCGCCAGCAGCTTCAGGGCAACTAATGAAAAACTGTTTTTT.

The V call is TRBV19, the J call TRBJ1-6, with 8 positions matching TRBD1. The J segment lost 7 bases and the V segment lost 6 bases, leaving 11 bases of the junction unmatched. This CDR3 has 16 residues. Germline CDR1 reads LNHDA; CDR2 reads SQIVND (reference sequence). The CDR3 protein is CASSRGQGAVNSPLHF. In DNA form, the CDR3 reads TGTGCCAGTAGCCGGGGGCAGGGGGCGGTCAATTCACCCCTCCACTTT. Combining the CDR3 with reference TRBV19 and TRBJ1-6 gives the whole variable domain DGGITQSPKYLFRKEGQNVTLSCEQNLNHDAMYWYRQDPGQGLRLIYYSQIVNDFQKGDIAEGYSVSREKKESFPLTVTSAQKNPTAFYLCASSRGQGAVNSPLHFGNGTRLTVT.

In its sample, this clone was seen once. The chain carries TRBV9 and TRBJ1-3, with D possibly matching TRBD1 (5 bases). The V and J ends lost 3 bases and 0 bases respectively, with 10 bases between them. CDR3 length equals 15 residues. The germline V gene has CDR1 SGDLS and CDR2 YYNGEE. DNA of the CDR3: TGTGCCAGCAGCGACCGGGGGGGCTCTGGAAACACCATATATTTT. Encoded protein: CASSDRGGSGNTIYF. The full variable domain, rest sourced from reference TRBV9 and TRBJ1-3, is DSGVTQTPKHLITATGQRVTLRCSPRSGDLSVYWYQQSLDQGLQFLIQYYNGEERAKGNILERFSAQQFPDLHSELNLSSLELGDSALYFCASSDRGGSGNTIYFGEGSWLTVV.

The chain joins TRBV25-1 to TRBJ1-2; D is uncertain. CDR1 and CDR2 (germline): MGHDK, SYGVNS. The CDR3 is 14 residues long. The V end was cut by 5 bases, the J end by 8 bases, with 18 bases between. The chain's CDR3 is CASSFTFGSGGYTF. The CDR3 nucleotides are TGTGCCAGCAGTTTCACCTTCGGGAGCGGCGGCTACACCTTC.

The J gene is TRBJ1-3, the V gene TRBV30; 9 bases line up with TRBD1. The CDR3 length is 14 residues. In germline, CDR1 is GTSNPN, CDR2 SVGIG (reference sequence). J lost 8 bases, V lost 0 bases, and 5 bases had no gene match. Here the CDR3 reads CAWSVQGAGDTIYF. For the CDR3, the DNA is TGTGCCTGGAGTGTACAGGGGGCAGGGGACACCATATATTTT. Full variable domain (missing parts from reference TRBV30 and TRBJ1-3): SQTIHQWPATLVQPVGSPLSLECTVEGTSNPNLYWYRQAAGRGLQLLFYSVGIGQISSEVPQNLSASRPQDRQFILSSKKLLLSDSGFYLCAWSVQGAGDTIYFGEGSWLTVV.

The V gene is TRBV6-6, the J gene TRBJ2-3; the D is unclear. The CDR3 has 16 amino acids. Trimming stripped 0 bases from V and 2 bases from J, with 12 bases between. Germline CDR1 reads MNHNY; CDR2 reads SVGAGI (reference sequence). The CDR3 region is CASSYSMRVDTDTQYF. The DNA of the CDR3 is TGTGCCAGCAGTTACTCGATGCGTGTCGACACAGATACGCAGTATTTT.

This rearrangement joins TRBV7-3 to TRBJ1-1; D gene ambiguous. V was cut by 7 bases and J by 1 base, with 13 bases left in between. CDR1 is SGHTA and CDR2 is FQGTGA in the germline V gene. The CDR3 runs to 14 residues. Here the CDR3 DNA reads TGTGCCAGCACCCGGCGGGCGGAGAACACTGAAGCTTTCTTT. Protein: CASTRRAENTEAFF.

The chain couples TRBV19 to TRBJ2-2; D possibly corresponds to TRBD1 (6 bases). From germline, CDR1 is LNHDA and CDR2 SQIVND (reference sequence). CDR3 length: 13 residues. With 5 bases removed from V and 7 bases from J, the gap between germline ends came to 11 bases. The CDR3 loop reads CASSYRVGGELFF. As DNA, the CDR3 is TGTGCCAGTAGTTACAGGGTGGGCGGGGAGCTGTTTTTT. The whole variable domain, filled in from reference TRBV19 and TRBJ2-2, reads DGGITQSPKYLFRKEGQNVTLSCEQNLNHDAMYWYRQDPGQGLRLIYYSQIVNDFQKGDIAEGYSVSREKKESFPLTVTSAQKNPTAFYLCASSYRVGGELFFGEGSRLTVL.

The chain links TRBV30 to TRBJ1-2; the D is unclear. Germline V gene lookup returns CDR1 GTSNPN and CDR2 SVGIG (reference sequence). The CDR3 has 15 residues. V was pared by 2 bases and J by 3 bases, with 16 bases between. The CDR3 here is CAWSLPPRGDYGYTF. The CDR3 DNA follows: TGTGCCTGGAGTCTCCCCCCGCGGGGAGACTATGGCTACACCTTC.

The rearrangement joins TRBV7-3 to TRBJ2-1; 13 bases line up with TRBD2. The CDR3 length is 15 residues. Per the germline V gene, CDR1 is SGHTA and CDR2 is FQGTGA. With V trimmed by 3 bases and J by 8 bases, 4 bases remained unmatched. Here the CDR3 DNA reads TGTGCCAGCAGCTTGGGGACTAGCGGGACATATGAGCAGTTCTTC. Protein sequence: CASSLGTSGTYEQFF. The full variable domain, rest sourced from reference TRBV7-3 and TRBJ2-1, is GAGVSQTPSNKVTEKGKYVELRCDPISGHTALYWYRQSLGQGPEFLIYFQGTGAADDSGLPNDRFFAVRPEGSVSTLKIQRTERGDSAVYLCASSLGTSGTYEQFFGPGTRLTVL.

In this sample, this clone turned up a few times. This chain connects TRBV2 to TRBJ2-7; 14 bases agree with TRBD2. Trimming took 5 bases from V and 4 from J; bases not matched to a gene: 1. Germline V gene data show CDR1 as SNHLY and CDR2 as FYNNEI. The CDR3 extends over 14 amino acids. The CDR3, as DNA: TGTGCCAGCAGTAGGACTAGCGGGAGGTACGAGCAGTACTTC. This gives the protein CASSRTSGRYEQYF.

V usage is TRBV29-1 and J usage is TRBJ1-2; 9 bases map to TRBD1. The CDR3 runs to 15 residues. The junction had 7 bases not matched to a gene; V was cut back by 0 bases and J by 5 bases. The germline V gene has CDR1 SQVTM and CDR2 ANQGSEA. The CDR3 DNA reads as TGCAGCGTTGAAGATCAACGGACAGGGGTTTATGGCTACACCTTC. Translation gives CSVEDQRTGVYGYTF.

The rearrangement joins TRBV6-7 to TRBJ2-7; possibly TRBD1 for D (5 bases). TRBV6-7 is marked as an open reading frame, function uncertain. This CDR3 has 14 residues. The V gene lost 5 bases and the J gene lost 2 bases, with 13 bases spanning the gap. The CDR3 nucleotides read TGTGCCAGCAGTCACGGAGACAGAACCTACGAGCAGTACTTC. Translated: CASSHGDRTYEQYF.

The rearrangement joins TRBV28 to TRBJ1-1, with 9 bases fitting TRBD1. Germline V gene sequence: CDR1 MDHEN, CDR2 SYDVKM. J gave up 5 bases and V 6 bases, and 10 bases lay outside the gene matches. The CDR3 runs 15 residues. The CDR3 sequence is CASRHRDRAWTEAFF. Here the CDR3 DNA reads TGTGCCAGCAGGCACCGGGACAGGGCTTGGACTGAAGCTTTCTTT.

This sequence joins TRBV6-5 and TRBJ1-1, with 7 bases that match TRBD1. The germline CDR1 and CDR2 sequences are MNHEY and SVGAGI. The CDR3 consists of 15 residues. J was trimmed by 4 bases and V by 4 bases; bases with no gene match: 9. The CDR3, as DNA: TGTGCCAGCAGTTCGACAGGGTTGGGACGCACTGAAGCTTTCTTT. The encoded protein is CASSSTGLGRTEAFF.

The chain carries TRBV6-1 and TRBJ2-1; 13 bases are a match to TRBD2. Germline CDR1 reads MNHNS; CDR2 reads SASEGT. J lost 0 bases, V lost 2 bases, and 7 bases had no gene match. This CDR3 spans 19 amino acids. CDR3 nucleotides: TGTGCCAGCAGTGAAACTAGCGGGAGGGGCCGTAGCTCCTACAATGAGCAGTTCTTC. It is translated as CASSETSGRGRSSYNEQFF.